This T cell receptor (beta chain) comes out of a study of cytomegalovirus exposure and HLA in healthy donors. Study context: Early release data held tens of millions of unique TCRs from HLA-typed donors. Researchers found that about 84% of some 400 genotyped donors fell within the Caucasian-associated ancestry cluster.

The table lists this clone with a count of one. The antigen remains undetermined. The CDR3 sequence is 19 residues long. Germline lookup yields CDR1 SGHNT and CDR2 YYREEE (reference sequence). Germline trimming cut 0 bases from V and 0 bases from J; bases unmatched to any gene: 9. Primers: 60 Vbeta forward and 13 Jbeta reverse. Authors' analysis steps: About 9.9 million shared chains were among approximately 80 million unique TCR beta chains counted in a later analysis. Only in-frame clones appear in the TCRdb table, and some are missing; sequencing was by immunoSEQ multiplex PCR. V and J calls and clone size are copied from that table; D and trimming were computed from the DNA. Of around 100,000 clones in the sample, roughly 80% were seen once. Overall study findings and caveats: Later on, an analysis showed TCR association rates differing by HLA locus, with DRB1 the most and HLA-C the fewest.

The chain joins TRBV5-4 to TRBJ2-6; 7 bases line up with TRBD1. The source material was PBMCs. This receptor was identified in a female donor in good health and CMV-seropositive. CDR3 in DNA: TGTGCCAGCAGCTTGGAGCGGACAGGCGCCTTCTCTGGGGCCAACGTCCTGACTTTC. Its protein product is CASSLERTGAFSGANVLTF.